A selection of T cell receptor beta chains follows, all from one sample in a study of vaccination and CD4 T cells after COVID-19. In TCRdb, the PCR reads were re-called with MiXCR into one record per CDR3 protein. The profile shows roughly 15,000 distinct CDR3 sequences, roughly 60% of them singletons. Antigens of these TCRs are unknown. The sequenced sample consisted of CD4+ T cells from blood, cultured in vitro. Receptor source: a human donor who had recovered from COVID-19. Both conserved end residues are part of each CDR3. D genes are given only for firm matches. Part of the rows lack a size; the others show once, few, many or a class for expanded clones.

>TRBJ2-5|TRBV19|.|.|13
TGTGCCAGTAGCGGCCCCGGCGGGCAGACCCAGTACTTC
CASSGPGGQTQYF
>TRBJ2-1|TRBV2|TRBD2|.|13
TGTGCCAGCGAGCGGGAGAGCTACAATGAGCAGTTCTTC
CASERESYNEQFF
>TRBJ2-2|TRBV27|.|.|17
TGTGCCAGCAGTTTTGCTTACGCGGAGGTCGAGGCCGGGGAGCTGTTTTTT
CASSFAYAEVEAGELFF
>TRBJ2-7|TRBV7-2|TRBD2|.|15
TGTGCCAGCAGCTTCAGCAGGCTAGCGGGTTACGAGCAGTACTTC
CASSFSRLAGYEQYF
>TRBJ1-1|TRBV19|.|few|14
TGTGCCAGTAGTATCCAGGCCCTAAACACTGAAGCTTTCTTT
CASSIQALNTEAFF
>TRBJ2-7|TRBV27|TRBD1|few|15
TGTGCCAGCAGTCATTTTAGGACAGGGGATAACGAGCAGTACTTC
CASSHFRTGDNEQYF
>TRBJ2-5|TRBV6-5|.|.|16
TGTGCCAGCAGTTACGACCGGGACCCTCGACCGGAGACCCAGTACTTC
CASSYDRDPRPETQYF
>TRBJ2-7|TRBV20-1|.|.|14
TGCAGTGCTAGAGAGGAGGGGCACTGGGGCGAGCAGTACTTC
CSAREEGHWGEQYF
>TRBJ2-7|TRBV6-5|TRBD2|few|20
TGTGCCAGCAGTTACTTAGCGCCCCAGGGTACGACTAGCGGTGCCTACGAGCAGTACTTC
CASSYLAPQGTTSGAYEQYF
>TRBJ2-3|TRBV5-1|.|.|15
TGCGCCAGCTCAAGGACGGGGACTAGCACAGATACGCAGTATTTT
CASSRTGTSTDTQYF
>TRBJ2-2|TRBV6-5|TRBD1|.|16
TGTGCCAGCAGTTCAACCAGGGGGCAGAACACCGGGGAGCTGTTTTTT
CASSSTRGQNTGELFF
>TRBJ2-7|TRBV20-1|TRBD2|.|14
TGCAGTGCAGACCCCGGGACTAGTTCCTACGAGCAGTACTTT
CSADPGTSSYEQYF
>TRBJ1-2|TRBV2|.|medium-sized|12
TGTGCCAGCCGAGGAGAAGTGGGCGGCTACACCTTC
CASRGEVGGYTF
>TRBJ1-5|TRBV20-1|TRBD1|.|15
TGCAGTGCTAGTCCTGGACAGGGGGCGTATCAGCCCCAGCATTTT
CSASPGQGAYQPQHF
>TRBJ1-1|TRBV5-1|.|.|14
TGCGCCAGCAGCTTGGGGTTGTGGGTCACTGAAGCTTTCTTT
CASSLGLWVTEAFF
>TRBJ2-1|TRBV7-9|.|.|15
TGTGCCAGCAGCTCCCGGGCGACGCAATACAATGAGCAGTTCTTC
CASSSRATQYNEQFF
>TRBJ1-2|TRBV20-1|.|.|16
TGCAGTGCTAGACTCGACAGGTCGAGGGCTAACTATGGCTACACCTTC
CSARLDRSRANYGYTF
>TRBJ1-2|TRBV27|.|.|17
TGTGCCAGCAGTTTAAGGGGCAGGGTTGGGTCGGACTATGGCTACACCTTC
CASSLRGRVGSDYGYTF
>TRBJ1-2|TRBV20-1|.|few|14
TGCAGTGCTCCTCTGGAGGGAGGATACTATGGCTACACCTTC
CSAPLEGGYYGYTF
>TRBJ2-5|TRBV6-1|TRBD1|few|12
TGTGCCAGCAGGGGACAGGGGGAGACCCAGTACTTC
CASRGQGETQYF
>TRBJ2-7|TRBV20-1|TRBD2|.|14
TGCAGTGCTAGACCCGGGACTAGCTCTAGCGAGCAGTACTTC
CSARPGTSSSEQYF
>TRBJ2-1|TRBV7-2|.|.|15
TGTGCCAGCAGTTTAACACTGGGTAGTTACAATGAGCAGTTCTTC
CASSLTLGSYNEQFF
>TRBJ2-1|TRBV20-1|TRBD1|.|14
TGCAGTGCTAGAAGCGTAGGGGACAGCAATGAGCAGTTCTTC
CSARSVGDSNEQFF
>TRBJ1-1|TRBV21-1|.|.|14
TGTGCCAGCAGCGGGGACAGAGCGAACACTGAAGCTTTCTTT
CASSGDRANTEAFF
>TRBJ2-5|TRBV2|TRBD2|.|15
TGTGCCAGCAGCCGCCAAGGGTTAGCGGGAGAGACCCAGTACTTC
CASSRQGLAGETQYF
>TRBJ1-2|TRBV5-1|.|.|14
TGCGCCAGCAGCCCCCCCGGGGATGGGAGCGGCTACACCTTC
CASSPPGDGSGYTF
>TRBJ2-7|TRBV20-1|.|few|12
TGCAGTGCTAGGGAAGGTCTGATTATTCAGTACTTC
CSAREGLIIQYF
>TRBJ1-1|TRBV30|.|few|15
TGTGCCTGGATCTCACGGGAGGGAGGGAACACTGAAGCTTTCTTT
CAWISREGGNTEAFF
>TRBJ2-1|TRBV20-1|.|.|14
TGCAGTGCTAGCCGGGACGGGCAGTACAATGAGCAGTTCTTC
CSASRDGQYNEQFF
>TRBJ1-5|TRBV7-8|.|few|14
TGTGCCAGCAGCTTAGGCGGGAATAATCAGCCCCAGCATTTT
CASSLGGNNQPQHF
>TRBJ2-1|TRBV7-3|TRBD1|.|21
TGTGCCAGCAGCTTACATCCCGGGACAGGGGAGGCGAGCGGCTGGGGCAATGAGCAGTTCTTC
CASSLHPGTGEASGWGNEQFF
>TRBJ1-2|TRBV14|.|.|14
TGTGCCAGCAGCCAAGAAAGGACCCCCTATGGCTACACCTTC
CASSQERTPYGYTF
>TRBJ1-5|TRBV19|TRBD1|.|13
TGTGCCAGCAATCGGGACAGGGGACAGCCCCAGCATTTT
CASNRDRGQPQHF